The entry below gives a single T cell receptor (beta chain) sequence along with its context. Its target is not known. Unsorted whole blood served as the source of blood RNA, and germline DNA was extracted as well. The data were obtained in a study of tumor-infiltrating lymphocytes in primary liver carcinoma. Across the whole study: Every sample contained roughly 3.65 to 8 million productive TCRbeta reads, and these numbers were similar from one tissue type to another. Study observations and caveats: Bulk samples went unsorted, so CD4+ and CD8+ repertoires were not compared.

Researchers generated TCR beta cDNA from about 500 ng of total RNA, relying on a constant-region primer. Slightly modified ARM-PCR, run as three nested multiplex PCR rounds, produced the TCR beta libraries. TRBV1-TRBV30 forward and Cbeta reverse primers drove the first two roughly 10-cycle rounds. One entry per CDR3 protein results from TCRdb running MiXCR on the multiplex PCR reads. The table has almost 200,000 distinct CDR3 sequences, less than 75% seen once; the top ten hold under 7.5%. The CDR3 loop spans 11 amino acids. The germline V and J ends were trimmed by 3 bases and 9 bases, with 11 bases remaining between them. Per the germline V gene, CDR1 is GTSNPN and CDR2 is SVGIG (reference sequence).

This sequence was found in an older woman with primary liver carcinoma and hepatitis B virus infection. This chain links TRBV30 with TRBJ2-5, with D perhaps assigned TRBD1 or TRBD2 (5 bases each). Sample: peripheral blood. The DNA of the CDR3 is TGTGCCTGGAGAGAGCGAGGGGCCCAGTACTTC. Its translation is CAWRERGAQYF.